This T cell receptor beta chain was sequenced for a study of blood T cell repertoires in COVID-19. Study at large: Some COVID-19 samples were acute and others convalescent; all came from the United States, Italy and Spain.

In the original analysis: Reference gene primer amplification yielded estimated nucleated cell counts. Produced via immunoSEQ multiplex PCR; TCRdb's table is partial and in-frame only. V and J calls and clone size follow that table, whereas D and trimming were derived from the DNA. Of roughly 150,000 clones in the sample, around 87% were seen once. Germline loops: CDR1 LGHNT, CDR2 FRNRAP. This CDR3 has 13 amino acids. With 3 bases removed from V and 4 bases from J, the gap between germline ends came to 7 bases. The sequence was obtained from an elderly woman with COVID-19, enrolled during active disease. Sequenced sample: peripheral blood. The V call is TRBV12-5, the J call TRBJ1-5; D call uncertain. This CDR3 is CASGFGGNQPQHF. The CDR3 nucleotides are TGTGCTAGTGGTTTCGGCGGGAATCAGCCCCAGCATTTT. The variable domain in full, completed from reference TRBV12-5 and TRBJ1-5, reads DARVTQTPRHKVTEMGQEVTMRCQPILGHNTVFWYRQTMMQGLELLAYFRNRAPLDDSGMPKDRFSAEMPDATLATLKIQPSEPRDSAVYFCASGFGGNQPQHFGDGTRLSIL.